Described below is a single TCR beta chain sequence and its context. The CDR3 sequence is 12 residues long. The V end was cut by 4 bases, the J end by 5 bases, with 8 bases between. Per the germline V gene, CDR1 is SNHLY and CDR2 is FYNNEI. This entry belongs to a study of T cell responses to AZD1222 COVID-19 vaccine. Assay: immunoSEQ multiplex PCR; the TCRdb copy retains only in-frame clones and omits some. The table lists about 99,000 clones, roughly 88% of them singletons. The TCR originated in an adult in good health. The V gene is TRBV2, the J gene TRBJ2-5, with D uncertain. The sample consisted of peripheral blood, taken on day 0 of AZD1222 vaccination. Here the CDR3 DNA reads TGTGCCAGCAGTGCAGGTCCGGAGACCCAGTACTTC. This gives the protein CASSAGPETQYF. Using reference TRBV2 and TRBJ2-5 for the parts outside the CDR3, the full variable domain is EPEVTQTPSHQVTQMGQEVILRCVPISNHLYFYWYRQILGQKVEFLVSFYNNEISEKSEIFDDQFSVERPDGSNFTLKIRSTKLEDSAMYFCASSAGPETQYFGPGTRLLVL.